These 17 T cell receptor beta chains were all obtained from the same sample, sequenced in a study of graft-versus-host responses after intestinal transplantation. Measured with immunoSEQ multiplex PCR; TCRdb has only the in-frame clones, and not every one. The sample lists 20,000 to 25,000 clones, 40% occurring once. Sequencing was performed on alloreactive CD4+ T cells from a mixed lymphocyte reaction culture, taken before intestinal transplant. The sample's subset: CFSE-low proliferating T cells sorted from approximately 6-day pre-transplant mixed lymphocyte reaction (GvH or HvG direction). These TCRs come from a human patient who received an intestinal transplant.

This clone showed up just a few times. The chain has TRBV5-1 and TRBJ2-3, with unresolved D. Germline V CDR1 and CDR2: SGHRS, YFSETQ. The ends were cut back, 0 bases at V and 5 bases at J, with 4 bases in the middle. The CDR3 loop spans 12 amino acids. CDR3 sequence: CASSLALDTQYF. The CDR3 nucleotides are TGCGCCAGCAGCTTGGCCTTAGATACGCAGTATTTT.

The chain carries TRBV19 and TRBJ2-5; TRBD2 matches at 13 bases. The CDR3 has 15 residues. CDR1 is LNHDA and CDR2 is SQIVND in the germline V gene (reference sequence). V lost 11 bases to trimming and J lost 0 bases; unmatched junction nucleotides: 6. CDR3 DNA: TGTGCCTCGGGACTAGCGGGGTATTACCAAGAGACCCAGTACTTC. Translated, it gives CASGLAGYYQETQYF.

The CDR3 loop is CASSSGAGALSYNEQFF. As DNA, the CDR3 is TGTGCCAGCAGCTCCGGGGCGGGAGCCCTCTCCTACAATGAGCAGTTCTTC. The V and J genes are TRBV5-4 and TRBJ2-1; 7 bases align to TRBD2. CDR1 SGHNT and CDR2 YYREEE come from the germline V gene (reference sequence). J lost 0 bases, V lost 3 bases, and 9 bases had no gene match. CDR3 size: 17 residues.

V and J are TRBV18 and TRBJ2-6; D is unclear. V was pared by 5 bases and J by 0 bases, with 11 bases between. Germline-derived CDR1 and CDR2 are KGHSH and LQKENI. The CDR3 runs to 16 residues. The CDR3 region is CASSTAGSSGANVLTF. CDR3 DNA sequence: TGTGCCAGCTCAACGGCCGGGTCCTCTGGGGCCAACGTCCTGACTTTC.

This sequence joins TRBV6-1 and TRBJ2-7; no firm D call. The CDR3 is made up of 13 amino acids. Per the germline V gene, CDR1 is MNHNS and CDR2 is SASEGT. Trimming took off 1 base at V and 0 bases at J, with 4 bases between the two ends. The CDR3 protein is CASSEGSSYEQYF. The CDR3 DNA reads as TGTGCCAGCAGTGAAGGTAGCTCCTACGAGCAGTACTTC.

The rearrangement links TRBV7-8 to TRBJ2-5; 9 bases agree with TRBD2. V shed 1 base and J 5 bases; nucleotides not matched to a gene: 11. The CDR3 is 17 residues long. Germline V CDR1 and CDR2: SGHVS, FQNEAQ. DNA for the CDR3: TGTGCCAGCAGCTTAGTTGCTAGCGGGACCGGGATTGAGACCCAGTACTTC. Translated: CASSLVASGTGIETQYF.

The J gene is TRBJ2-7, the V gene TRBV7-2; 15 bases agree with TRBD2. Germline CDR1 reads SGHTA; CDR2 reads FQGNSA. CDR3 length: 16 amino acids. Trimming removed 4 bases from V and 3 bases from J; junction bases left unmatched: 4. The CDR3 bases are TGTGCCAGCAGCTCAGCGGGACTAGCGGGAGGCTACGAGCAGTACTTC. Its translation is CASSSAGLAGGYEQYF.

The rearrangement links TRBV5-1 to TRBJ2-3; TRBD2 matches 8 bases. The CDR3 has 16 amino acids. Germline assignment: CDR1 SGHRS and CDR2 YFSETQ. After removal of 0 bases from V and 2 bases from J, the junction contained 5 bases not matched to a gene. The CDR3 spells CASSLAPSGYTDTQYF. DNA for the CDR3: TGCGCCAGCAGCTTGGCCCCTAGCGGGTACACAGATACGCAGTATTTT.

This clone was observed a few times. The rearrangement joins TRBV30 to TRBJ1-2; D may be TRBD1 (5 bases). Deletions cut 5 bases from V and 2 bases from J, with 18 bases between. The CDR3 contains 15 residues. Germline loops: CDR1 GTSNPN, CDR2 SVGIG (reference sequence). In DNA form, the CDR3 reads TGTGCCTGGGGGCGGCGGGGACGTTACAACTATGGCTACACCTTC. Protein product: CAWGRRGRYNYGYTF.

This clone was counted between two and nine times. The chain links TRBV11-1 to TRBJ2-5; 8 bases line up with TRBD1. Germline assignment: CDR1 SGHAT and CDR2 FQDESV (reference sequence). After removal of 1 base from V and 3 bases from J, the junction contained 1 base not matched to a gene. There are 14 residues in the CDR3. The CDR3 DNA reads TGTGCCAGCAGCTTAGGACAGGGGAAAGAGACCCAGTACTTC. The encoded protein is CASSLGQGKETQYF. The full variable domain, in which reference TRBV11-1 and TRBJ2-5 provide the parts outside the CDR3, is EAEVAQSPRYKITEKSQAVAFWCDPISGHATLYWYRQILGQGPELLVQFQDESVVDDSQLPKDRFSAERLKGVDSTLKIQPAELGDSAMYLCASSLGQGKETQYFGPGTRLLVL.

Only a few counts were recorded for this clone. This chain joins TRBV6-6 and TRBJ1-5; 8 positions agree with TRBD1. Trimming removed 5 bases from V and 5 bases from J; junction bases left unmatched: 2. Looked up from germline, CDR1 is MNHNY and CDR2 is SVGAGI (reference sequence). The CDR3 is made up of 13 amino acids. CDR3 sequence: CASSRQGHQPQHF. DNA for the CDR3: TGTGCCAGCAGTCGACAGGGGCATCAGCCCCAGCATTTT.

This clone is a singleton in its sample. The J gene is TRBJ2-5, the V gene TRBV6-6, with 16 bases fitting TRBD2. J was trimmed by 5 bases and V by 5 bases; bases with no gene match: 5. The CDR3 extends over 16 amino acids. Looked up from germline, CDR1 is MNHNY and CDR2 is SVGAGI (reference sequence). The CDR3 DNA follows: TGTGCCAGCAGTCTCGGGACTAGCGGGGGGGCGGAGACCCAGTACTTC. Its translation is CASSLGTSGGAETQYF.

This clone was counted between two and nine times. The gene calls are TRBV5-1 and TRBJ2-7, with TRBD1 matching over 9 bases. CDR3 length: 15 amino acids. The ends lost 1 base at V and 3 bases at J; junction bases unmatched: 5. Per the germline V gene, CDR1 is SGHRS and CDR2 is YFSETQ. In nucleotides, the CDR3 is TGCGCCAGCAGCTTGCTGGGACAGGGTTTCTACGAGCAGTACTTC. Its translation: CASSLLGQGFYEQYF.

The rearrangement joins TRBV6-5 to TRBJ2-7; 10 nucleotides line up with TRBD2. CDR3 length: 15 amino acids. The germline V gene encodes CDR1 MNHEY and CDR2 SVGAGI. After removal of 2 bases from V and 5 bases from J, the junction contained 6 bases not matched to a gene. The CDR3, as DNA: TGTGCCAGCAGTTACCAATATGGACTAGCGGACGAGCAGTACTTC. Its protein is CASSYQYGLADEQYF.

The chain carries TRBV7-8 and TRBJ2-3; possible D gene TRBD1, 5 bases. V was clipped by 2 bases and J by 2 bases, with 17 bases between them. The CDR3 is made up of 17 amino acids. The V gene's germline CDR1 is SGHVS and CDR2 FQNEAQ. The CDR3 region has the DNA TGTGCCAGCAGCTTAACTGCAGGGCCTCTCTACACAGATACGCAGTATTTT. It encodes CASSLTAGPLYTDTQYF.

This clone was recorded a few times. This chain's CDR3 is CASSLTSGNTEQYF. The CDR3 DNA sequence: TGCGCCAGCAGCTTGACTAGCGGGAATACCGAGCAGTACTTC. This sequence joins TRBV5-1 and TRBJ2-7; TRBD2 agrees at 10 bases. The CDR3 has 14 amino acids. The J segment lost 6 bases and the V segment lost 1 base, leaving 4 bases of the junction unmatched. Germline V gene sequence: CDR1 SGHRS, CDR2 YFSETQ.

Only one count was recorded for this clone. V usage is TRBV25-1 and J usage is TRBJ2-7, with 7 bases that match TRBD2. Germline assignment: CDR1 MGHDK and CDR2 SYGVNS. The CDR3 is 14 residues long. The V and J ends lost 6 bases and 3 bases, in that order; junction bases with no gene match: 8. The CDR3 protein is CASSNGGGIYEQYF. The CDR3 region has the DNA TGTGCCAGCAGCAATGGGGGAGGGATCTACGAGCAGTACTTC.